Listed below are T cell receptor beta chains from one sample, sequenced in a study of long-term antiretroviral therapy in people with HIV. Method: immunoSEQ multiplex PCR; TCRdb's copy keeps in-frame clones and lacks some. Of approximately 18,000 clones in the sample, 70% to 90% were seen once. The material was unsorted PBMCs, obtained 0.1 years before starting antiretroviral therapy. The receptors stem from a man aged 18 to 35 with HIV. Each CDR3 is given with its conserved first and last residue. D genes are given only for firm matches. For some rows the clone size is stated as once, few or many, or as a class when expanded; others skip it.

j_gene | v_gene | d_gene | abundance | CDR3nt | CDR3aa
TRBJ2-3 | TRBV5-1 | TRBD1 | NA | TGCGCCAGCAGCGACGGGACAGGGGCAGATACGCAGTATTTT | CASSDGTGADTQYF
TRBJ2-7 | TRBV29-1 | TRBD1 | NA | TGCAGCGTTTGGACAGGGAGCTCCTACGAGCAGTACTTC | CSVWTGSSYEQYF
TRBJ2-3 | TRBV11-2 | NA | NA | TGTGCCAGCAGCTTCCTTTGGTCCAACGAACAGGGCACAGATACGCAGTATTTT | CASSFLWSNEQGTDTQYF
TRBJ1-3 | TRBV18 | NA | NA | TGTGCCAGCTCACCAGCCGTTACCATAAAGCGTTTTTCTGGAAACACCATATATTTT | CASSPAVTIKRFSGNTIYF
TRBJ2-7 | TRBV29-1 | NA | once | TGCAGCGTCCCAGCCGGGACTCTTGTCCCATACGAGCAGTACTTC | CSVPAGTLVPYEQYF
TRBJ2-2 | TRBV29-1 | NA | NA | TGCAGCGTTGAAGGGCAGGGAGCCACCGGGGAGCTGTTTTTT | CSVEGQGATGELFF
TRBJ2-1 | TRBV30 | NA | NA | TGTGCCTGGAGTGTAGGGGGTACTCCCTACAATGAGCAGTTCTTC | CAWSVGGTPYNEQFF
TRBJ2-3 | TRBV28 | NA | NA | TGTGCCACCAACACCCGGGACGGTTACACAGATACGCAGTATTTT | CATNTRDGYTDTQYF
TRBJ1-3 | TRBV19 | NA | once | TGTGCCAGTAGTATAGCTCAACAATTCGGCTCTGGAAACACCATATATTTT | CASSIAQQFGSGNTIYF
TRBJ2-7 | TRBV6-1 | NA | NA | TGTGCCAGCAGACGGAGGTCGTCCCACGAGCAGTACTTC | CASRRRSSHEQYF
TRBJ1-2 | TRBV28 | NA | NA | TGTGCCAGCAGGGGGGACGTCTATGGCTACACCTTC | CASRGDVYGYTF
TRBJ2-1 | TRBV19 | TRBD2 | NA | TGTGCCAGTAGTATGTTGACTAGCGGGATCAATGAGCAGTTCTTC | CASSMLTSGINEQFF
TRBJ1-3 | TRBV19 | NA | NA | TGTGCCAGTAGTACCACCTCTGGAAACACCATATATTTT | CASSTTSGNTIYF
TRBJ1-6 | TRBV4-2 | NA | NA | TGTGCCAGCAGCCCCCGGGGAGGCTCCAGTTCACCCCTCCACTTT | CASSPRGGSSSPLHF
TRBJ2-7 | TRBV10-3 | NA | NA | TGTGCCATCAGTGAATCGGGACAACTCTACGAGCAGTACTTC | CAISESGQLYEQYF
TRBJ2-6 | TRBV6-1 | NA | NA | TGTGCCAGCAGTGTTAACCACCTAAGCTCTGGGGCCAACGTCCTGACTTTC | CASSVNHLSSGANVLTF